This TCR beta chain originates from a study of chemoradiotherapy in HPV16-positive cancers. The J segment lost 4 bases and the V segment lost 2 bases, leaving 2 bases of the junction unmatched. The CDR3 totals 14 residues. In germline, CDR1 is SGHRS, CDR2 YFSETQ. Clones were read by immunoSEQ multiplex PCR, and TCRdb kept only the in-frame ones, dropping some. The repertoire holds roughly 34,000 clones, with around 80% as singletons. Sequencing was performed on blood, taken from a patient who underwent chemoradiotherapy. The source of this sequence is a human donor with HPV-associated anogenital cancer. This rearrangement joins TRBV5-1 to TRBJ1-4, with 7 bases identical to TRBD1. The CDR3 DNA is TGCGCCAGCAGCTTACAGGGGATTAATGAAAAACTGTTTTTT. It is translated as CASSLQGINEKLFF.